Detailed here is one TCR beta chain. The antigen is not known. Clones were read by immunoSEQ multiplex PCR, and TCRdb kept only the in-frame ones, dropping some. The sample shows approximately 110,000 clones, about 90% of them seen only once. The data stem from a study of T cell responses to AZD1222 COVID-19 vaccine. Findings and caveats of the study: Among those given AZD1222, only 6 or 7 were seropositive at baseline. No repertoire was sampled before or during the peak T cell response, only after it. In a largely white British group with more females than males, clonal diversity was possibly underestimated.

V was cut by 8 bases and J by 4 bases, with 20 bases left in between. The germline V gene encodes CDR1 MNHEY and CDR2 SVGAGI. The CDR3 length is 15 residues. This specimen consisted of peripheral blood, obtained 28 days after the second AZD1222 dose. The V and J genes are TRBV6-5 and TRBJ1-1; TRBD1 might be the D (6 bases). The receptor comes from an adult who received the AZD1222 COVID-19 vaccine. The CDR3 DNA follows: TGTGCCAGCGGGGGACGGGGGGGCTCAGGCACTGAAGCTTTCTTT. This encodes CASGGRGGSGTEAFF.